This record covers a single T cell receptor beta chain. Its antigen is not identified. This CDR3 has 13 amino acids. The V gene's germline CDR1 is SQVTM and CDR2 ANQGSEA. V gave up 6 bases and J gave up 2 bases, with 13 bases separating them. Profiled with immunoSEQ multiplex PCR; TCRdb holds only in-frame clones, not every one. Counted here are some 170,000 clones, 80% to 90% occurring once; the ten biggest clones make up roughly 1.5%. This entry comes from a study of cytomegalovirus exposure and HLA in healthy donors. The study's findings and limits: A classifier reportedly called cytomegalovirus status with high sensitivity and specificity. TCR sequences were mostly rare, though some public TCRs occurred in many donors.

This receptor was obtained from a woman aged 30 to 39 in good health and CMV-seronegative. Material for sequencing was PBMCs. This sequence joins TRBV29-1 and TRBJ1-2; weak D call: TRBD1 (5 bases). The CDR3, as DNA: TGCAGCGTACCTCGACAGCCCAACTATGGCTACACCTTC. Translated: CSVPRQPNYGYTF.